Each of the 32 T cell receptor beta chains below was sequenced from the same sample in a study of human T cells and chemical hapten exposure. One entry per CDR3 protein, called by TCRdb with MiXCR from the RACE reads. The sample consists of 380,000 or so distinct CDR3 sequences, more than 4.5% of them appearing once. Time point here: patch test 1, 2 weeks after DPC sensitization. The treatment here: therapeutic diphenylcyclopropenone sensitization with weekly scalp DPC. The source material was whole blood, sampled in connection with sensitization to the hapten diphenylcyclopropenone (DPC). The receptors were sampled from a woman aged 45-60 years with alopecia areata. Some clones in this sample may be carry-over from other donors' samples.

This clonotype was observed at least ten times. CDR3 protein: CASRPGASYEQYF. The CDR3 coding sequence is TGTGCCAGCAGACCAGGGGCTTCCTACGAGCAGTACTTC. The V gene is TRBV6-6, the J gene TRBJ2-7; D is possibly TRBD1 (6 bases). V was clipped by 6 bases and J by 1 base, with 10 bases between them. The CDR3 extends over 13 amino acids. The germline CDR1 and CDR2 sequences are MNHNY and SVGAGI (reference sequence).

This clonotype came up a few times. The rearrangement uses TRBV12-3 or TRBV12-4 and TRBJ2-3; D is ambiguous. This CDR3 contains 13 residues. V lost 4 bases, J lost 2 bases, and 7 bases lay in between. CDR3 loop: CASSSYNTDTQYF. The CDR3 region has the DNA TGTGCCAGCAGTTCATACAACACAGATACGCAGTATTTT.

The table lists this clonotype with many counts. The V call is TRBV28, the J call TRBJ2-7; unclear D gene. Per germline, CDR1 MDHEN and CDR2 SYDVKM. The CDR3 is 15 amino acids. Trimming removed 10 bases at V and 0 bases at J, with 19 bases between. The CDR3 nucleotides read TGTGCCACCTCGTCCGGCCGTTGGAGCTCCTACGAGCAGTACTTC. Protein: CATSSGRWSSYEQYF.

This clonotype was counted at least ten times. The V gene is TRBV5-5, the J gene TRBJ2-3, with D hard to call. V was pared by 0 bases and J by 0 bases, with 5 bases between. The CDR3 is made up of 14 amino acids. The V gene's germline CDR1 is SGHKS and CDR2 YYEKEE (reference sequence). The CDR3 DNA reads TGTGCCAGCAGCTTGGAAATTAGCACAGATACGCAGTATTTT. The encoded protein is CASSLEISTDTQYF.

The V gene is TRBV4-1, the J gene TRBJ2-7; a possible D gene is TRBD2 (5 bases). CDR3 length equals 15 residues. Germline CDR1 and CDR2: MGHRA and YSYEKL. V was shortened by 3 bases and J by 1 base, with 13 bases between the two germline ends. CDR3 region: CASSHDYGVSYEQYF. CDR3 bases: TGCGCCAGCAGCCATGATTACGGGGTTTCCTACGAGCAGTACTTC.

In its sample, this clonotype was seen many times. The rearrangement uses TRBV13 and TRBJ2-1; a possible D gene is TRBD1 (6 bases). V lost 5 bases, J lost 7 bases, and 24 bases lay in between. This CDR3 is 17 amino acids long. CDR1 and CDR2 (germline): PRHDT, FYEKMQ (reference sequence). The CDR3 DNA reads TGTGCCAGCAGCCTTAATGGGGACCCGAGGGGGTTGAATGAGCAGTTCTTC. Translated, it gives CASSLNGDPRGLNEQFF.

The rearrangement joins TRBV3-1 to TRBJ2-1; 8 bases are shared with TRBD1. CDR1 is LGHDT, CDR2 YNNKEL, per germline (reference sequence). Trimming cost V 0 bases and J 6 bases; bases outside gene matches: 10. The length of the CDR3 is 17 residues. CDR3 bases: TGTGCCAGCAGCCAAGACGGAAAGAAACAGGGGGGCAATGAGCAGTTCTTC. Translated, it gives CASSQDGKKQGGNEQFF.

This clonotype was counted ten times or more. This chain's CDR3 is CSASEGQDTQYF. The CDR3 nucleotides are TGCAGTGCCAGCGAGGGGCAAGATACGCAGTATTTT. The rearrangement uses TRBV20-1 and TRBJ2-3; D possibly matches TRBD1 or TRBD2 (5 bases each). The CDR3 contains 12 residues. Per the germline V gene, CDR1 is DFQATT and CDR2 is SNEGSKA (reference sequence). V lost 6 bases to trimming and J lost 5 bases, with 12 bases between them.

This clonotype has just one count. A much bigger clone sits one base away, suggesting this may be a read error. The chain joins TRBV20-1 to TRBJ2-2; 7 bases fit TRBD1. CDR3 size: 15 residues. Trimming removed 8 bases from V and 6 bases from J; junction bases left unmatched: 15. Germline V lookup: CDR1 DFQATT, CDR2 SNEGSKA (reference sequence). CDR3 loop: CSSGQTGWWPGELFF. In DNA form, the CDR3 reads TGCAGTTCTGGGCAGACAGGGTGGTGGCCCGGGGAGCTGTTTTTT.

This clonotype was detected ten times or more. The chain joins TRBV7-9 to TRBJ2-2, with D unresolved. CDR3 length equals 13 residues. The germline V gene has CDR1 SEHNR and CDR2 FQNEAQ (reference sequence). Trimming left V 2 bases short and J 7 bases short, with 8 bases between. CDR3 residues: CASSLPPYGELFF. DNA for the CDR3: TGTGCCAGCAGCTTACCTCCCTACGGGGAGCTGTTTTTT.

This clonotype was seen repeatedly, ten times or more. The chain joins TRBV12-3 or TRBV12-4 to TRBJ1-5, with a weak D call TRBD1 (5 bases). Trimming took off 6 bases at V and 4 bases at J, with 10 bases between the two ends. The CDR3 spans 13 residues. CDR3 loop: CASSGGGNQPQHF. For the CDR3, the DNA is TGTGCCAGCAGCGGCGGGGGAAATCAGCCCCAGCATTTT.

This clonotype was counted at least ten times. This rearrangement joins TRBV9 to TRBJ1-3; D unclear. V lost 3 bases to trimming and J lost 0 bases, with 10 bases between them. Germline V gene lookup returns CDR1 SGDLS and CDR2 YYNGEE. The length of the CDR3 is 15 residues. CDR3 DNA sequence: TGTGCCAGCAGCGCCGGGCGGACCTCTGGAAACACCATATATTTT. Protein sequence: CASSAGRTSGNTIYF.

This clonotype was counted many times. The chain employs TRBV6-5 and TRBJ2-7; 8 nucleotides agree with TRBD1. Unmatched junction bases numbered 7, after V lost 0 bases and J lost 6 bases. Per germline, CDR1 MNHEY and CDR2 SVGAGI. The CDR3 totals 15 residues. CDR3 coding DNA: TGTGCCAGCAGTTACTCGGTCAGGGGGCGGGCCGAGCAGTACTTC. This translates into CASSYSVRGRAEQYF.

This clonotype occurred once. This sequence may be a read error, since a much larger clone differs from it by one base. The CDR3 region has the DNA TGTGACGCCGGGGAGGGCACAGATACGCAGTATTTT. Translating gives CDAGEGTDTQYF. The genes are TRBV24-1 and TRBJ2-3; D may be TRBD2 (6 bases). In germline, CDR1 is KGHDR, CDR2 SFDVKD. The CDR3 is made up of 12 amino acids.

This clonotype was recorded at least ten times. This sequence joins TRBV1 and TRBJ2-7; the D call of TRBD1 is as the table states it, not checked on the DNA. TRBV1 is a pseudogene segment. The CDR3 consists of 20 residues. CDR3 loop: CTSSQPHSRKAGGEYYEQYF. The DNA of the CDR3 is TGCACCAGCAGCCAACCCCACTCCCGTAAAGCGGGGGGCGAATACTACGAGCAGTACTTC.

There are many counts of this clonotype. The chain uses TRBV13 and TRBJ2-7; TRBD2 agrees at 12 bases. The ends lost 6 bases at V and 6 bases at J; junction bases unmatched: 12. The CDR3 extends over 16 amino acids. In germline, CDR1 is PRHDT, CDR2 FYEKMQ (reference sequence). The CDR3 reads CASSLTTSGRGVEQYF. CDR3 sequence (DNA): TGTGCCAGCAGTCTCACGACTAGCGGGAGAGGAGTCGAGCAGTACTTC.

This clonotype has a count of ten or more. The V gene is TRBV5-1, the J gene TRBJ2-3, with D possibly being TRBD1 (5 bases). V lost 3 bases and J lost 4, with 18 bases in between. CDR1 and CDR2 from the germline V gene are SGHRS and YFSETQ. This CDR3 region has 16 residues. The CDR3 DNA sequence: TGCGCCAGCAGCTGGGGCACACCTCAATTTGCAGATACGCAGTATTTT. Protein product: CASSWGTPQFADTQYF.

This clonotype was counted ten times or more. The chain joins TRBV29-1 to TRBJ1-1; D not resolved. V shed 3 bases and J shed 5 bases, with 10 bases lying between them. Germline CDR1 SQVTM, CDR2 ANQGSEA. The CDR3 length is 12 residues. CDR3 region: CSVDQGGTEAFF. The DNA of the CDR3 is TGCAGCGTTGATCAAGGTGGAACTGAAGCTTTCTTT. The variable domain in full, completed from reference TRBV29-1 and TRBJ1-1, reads SAVISQKPSRDICQRGTSLTIQCQVDSQVTMMFWYRQQPGQSLTLIATANQGSEATYESGFVIDKFPISRPNLTFSTLTVSNMSPEDSSIYLCSVDQGGTEAFFGQGTRLTVV.

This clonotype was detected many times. The CDR3 bases are TGCAGCGTTGAGGGGGGGGACATTGAAAAACTGTTTTTT. Residues: CSVEGGDIEKLFF. The rearrangement uses TRBV29-1 and TRBJ1-4, with a tentative D call TRBD1 (6 bases). Trimming removed 3 bases from V and 7 bases from J, with 12 bases in between. Germline loops: CDR1 SQVTM, CDR2 ANQGSEA. CDR3 length: 13 amino acids. The full variable domain, completed using reference TRBV29-1 and TRBJ1-4, is SAVISQKPSRDICQRGTSLTIQCQVDSQVTMMFWYRQQPGQSLTLIATANQGSEATYESGFVIDKFPISRPNLTFSTLTVSNMSPEDSSIYLCSVEGGDIEKLFFGSGTQLSVL.

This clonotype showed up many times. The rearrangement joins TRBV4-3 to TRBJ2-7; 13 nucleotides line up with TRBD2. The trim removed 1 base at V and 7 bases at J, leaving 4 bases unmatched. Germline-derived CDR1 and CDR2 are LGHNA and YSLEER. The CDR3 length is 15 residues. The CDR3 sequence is CASSQVLAGGREQYF. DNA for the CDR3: TGCGCCAGCAGCCAAGTACTAGCGGGAGGGCGGGAGCAGTACTTC.

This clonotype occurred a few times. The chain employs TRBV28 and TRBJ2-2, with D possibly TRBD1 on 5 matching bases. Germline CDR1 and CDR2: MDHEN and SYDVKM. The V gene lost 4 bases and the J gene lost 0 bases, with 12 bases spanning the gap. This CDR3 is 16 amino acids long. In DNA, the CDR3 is TGTGCCAGCAGTTGGGGCAGTTTCGCGAACACCGGGGAGCTGTTTTTT. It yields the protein CASSWGSFANTGELFF.

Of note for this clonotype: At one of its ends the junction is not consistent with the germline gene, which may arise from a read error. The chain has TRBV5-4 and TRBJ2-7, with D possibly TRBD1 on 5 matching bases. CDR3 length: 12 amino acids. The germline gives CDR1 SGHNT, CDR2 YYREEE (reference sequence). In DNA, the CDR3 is TGTGCCAGCAGCCCAGGGTCCTCCGAGCAGTACTTC. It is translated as CASSPGSSEQYF. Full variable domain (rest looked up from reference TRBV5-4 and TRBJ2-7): ETGVTQSPTHLIKTRGQQVTLRCSSQSGHNTVSWYQQALGQGPQFIFQYYREEENGRGNFPPRFSGLQFPNYSSELNVNALELDDSALYLCASSPGSSEQYFGPGTRLTVT.

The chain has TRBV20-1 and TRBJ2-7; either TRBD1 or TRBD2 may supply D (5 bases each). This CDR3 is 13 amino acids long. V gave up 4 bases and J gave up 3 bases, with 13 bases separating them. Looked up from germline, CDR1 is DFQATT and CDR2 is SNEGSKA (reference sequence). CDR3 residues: CSANPGRSYEQYF. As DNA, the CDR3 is TGCAGTGCTAATCCGGGACGGAGCTACGAGCAGTACTTC.

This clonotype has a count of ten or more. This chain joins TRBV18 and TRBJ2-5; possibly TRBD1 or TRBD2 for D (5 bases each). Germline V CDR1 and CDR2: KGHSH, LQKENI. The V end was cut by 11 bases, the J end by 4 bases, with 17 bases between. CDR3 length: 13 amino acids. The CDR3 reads CASAYGTLETQYF. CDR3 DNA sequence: TGTGCCTCCGCATACGGGACCTTAGAGACCCAGTACTTC.

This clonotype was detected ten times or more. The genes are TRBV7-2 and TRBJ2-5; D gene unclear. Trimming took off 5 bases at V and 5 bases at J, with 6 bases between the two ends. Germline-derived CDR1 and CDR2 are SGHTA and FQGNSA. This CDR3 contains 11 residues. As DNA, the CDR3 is TGTGCCAGCAGCCCAGACGAGACCCAGTACTTC. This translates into CASSPDETQYF. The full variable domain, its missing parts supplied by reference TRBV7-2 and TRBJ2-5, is GAGVSQSPSNKVTEKGKDVELRCDPISGHTALYWYRQSLGQGLEFLIYFQGNSAPDKSGLPSDRFSAERTGGSVSTLTIQRTQQEDSAVYLCASSPDETQYFGPGTRLLVL.

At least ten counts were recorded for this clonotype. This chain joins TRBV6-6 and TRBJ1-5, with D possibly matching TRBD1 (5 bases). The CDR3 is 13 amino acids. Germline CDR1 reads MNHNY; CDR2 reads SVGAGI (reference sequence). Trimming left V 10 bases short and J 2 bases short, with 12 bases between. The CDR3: CATVGDGNQPQHF. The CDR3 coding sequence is TGTGCCACCGTGGGGGATGGCAATCAGCCCCAGCATTTT.

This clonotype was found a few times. Here the CDR3 reads CSVASGRRSYEQYF. In nucleotides, the CDR3 is TGCAGCGTAGCTAGCGGGAGGCGCTCCTACGAGCAGTACTTC. The V gene is TRBV29-1, the J gene TRBJ2-7; 11 positions match TRBD2. V shed 6 bases, J shed 0 bases, and the junction held 4 bases outside the gene matches. From germline, CDR1 is SQVTM and CDR2 ANQGSEA. The CDR3 has 14 residues.

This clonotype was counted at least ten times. The CDR3 DNA sequence: TGTGCCTGGAGTGAGGCGAACACCGGGGAGCTGTTTTTT. It codes for CAWSEANTGELFF. The chain has TRBV30 and TRBJ2-2; no reliable D call. From germline, CDR1 is GTSNPN and CDR2 SVGIG (reference sequence). The V end lost 1 base, the J end lost 0 bases, and 3 bases lay between the germline ends. The length of the CDR3 is 13 residues.

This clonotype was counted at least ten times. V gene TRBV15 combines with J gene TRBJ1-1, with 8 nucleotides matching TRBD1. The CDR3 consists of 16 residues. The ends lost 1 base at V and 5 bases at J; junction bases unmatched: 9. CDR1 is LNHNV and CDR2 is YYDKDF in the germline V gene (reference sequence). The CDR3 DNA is TGTGCCACCAGCAGAGGAGGACAGGGAGGGGGGACTGAAGCTTTCTTT. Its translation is CATSRGGQGGGTEAFF.

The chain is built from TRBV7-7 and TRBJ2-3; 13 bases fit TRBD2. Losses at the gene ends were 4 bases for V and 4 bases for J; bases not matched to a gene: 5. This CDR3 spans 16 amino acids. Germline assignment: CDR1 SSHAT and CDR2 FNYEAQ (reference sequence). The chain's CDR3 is CASSSGTSGTADTQYF. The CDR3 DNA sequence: TGTGCCAGCAGCTCCGGGACTAGCGGGACCGCAGATACGCAGTATTTT.

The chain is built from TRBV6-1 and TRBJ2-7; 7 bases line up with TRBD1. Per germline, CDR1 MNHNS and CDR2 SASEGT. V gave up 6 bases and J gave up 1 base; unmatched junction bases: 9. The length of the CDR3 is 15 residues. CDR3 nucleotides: TGTGCCAGCAGACCTACAGGGGAAAATTCCTACGAGCAGTACTTC. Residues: CASRPTGENSYEQYF.

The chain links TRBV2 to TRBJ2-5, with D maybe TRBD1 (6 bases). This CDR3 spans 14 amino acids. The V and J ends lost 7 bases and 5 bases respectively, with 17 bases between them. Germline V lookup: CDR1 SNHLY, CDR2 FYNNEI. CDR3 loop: CASTQQGGDETQYF. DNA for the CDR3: TGTGCCAGCACTCAACAGGGCGGAGATGAGACCCAGTACTTC.